This TCR beta chain was observed in a study of blood T cell repertoires in COVID-19. Sequencing used immunoSEQ multiplex PCR; TCRdb keeps in-frame clones, though not all of them. The sample gives 250,000 to 350,000 clones, just under 90% of which show up once; approximately 6.5% is in the top ten. Specimen: peripheral blood. The source of this sequence is a woman between 50 and 59 years old with COVID-19, enrolled during active disease.

The CDR3 sequence: CASSQGLAGGSVENIQYF. The CDR3 region has the DNA TGTGCCAGCAGCCAGGGACTAGCGGGAGGGTCCGTTGAAAACATTCAGTACTTC. The J gene is TRBJ2-4, the V gene TRBV4-2, with 16 bases identical to TRBD2. V was clipped by 3 bases and J by 5 bases; unmatched bases: 7. Germline V gene data show CDR1 as LGHNA and CDR2 as YNFKEQ. The CDR3 extends over 18 amino acids.